The entry below describes one T cell receptor (beta chain). This CDR3 is 15 amino acids long. The V gene's germline CDR1 is MNHEY and CDR2 SVGAGI. Trimming took 6 bases from V and 6 from J; bases not matched to a gene: 12. Authors' data handling: Quantification of nucleated cells was approximated via reference gene primer amplification. Clones were sequenced by immunoSEQ multiplex PCR, and TCRdb holds only the in-frame ones, with some missing. V, J and clone size are those of that table, while D and trimming were read from the DNA. The table lists approximately 220,000 clones, roughly 80% of them singletons. This entry comes from a study of blood T cell repertoires in COVID-19. The wider study: Material from acute and convalescent COVID-19 was sourced from the United States, Italy and Spain. PBMCs, B-cell-depleted T cells, or T cells were the source of the cDNA or gDNA that made up the material.

The sample was peripheral blood. This sequence was found in an elderly woman with acute or convalescent COVID-19. This chain links TRBV6-5 with TRBJ2-7, with 9 bases that match TRBD1. This CDR3 reads CASRIPGQGTAEQYF. CDR3 nucleotide sequence: TGTGCCAGCAGAATCCCGGGACAGGGAACGGCCGAGCAGTACTTC.